This T cell receptor (beta chain) was sequenced during a study of cytomegalovirus exposure and HLA in healthy donors. Across the whole study: Genotyping of 430 or so donors showed that roughly 80% belonged to the Caucasian-associated ancestry cluster.

As concerns this clone: Antigen unknown.

PCR was performed using 60 Vbeta and 13 Jbeta primers. TCRdb keeps only in-frame clones here, not all; method: immunoSEQ multiplex PCR. The table lists around 190,000 clones, with around 0.95% in the top ten. Study outcomes and limitations: Fewer N-insertions (relative to the roughly 610-donor mean) were reportedly seen in an Asian-associated ancestry cluster in a later analysis.

CDR3 size: 11 residues. Looked up from germline, CDR1 is SQVTM and CDR2 is ANQGSEA. Trimming took 6 bases from V and 3 from J; bases not matched to a gene: 1. This chain uses TRBV29-1 with TRBJ2-7, with 8 bases matching TRBD1. The material sequenced was PBMCs. The sequence was obtained from a woman aged 25 to 39 in good health and CMV-seropositive. The CDR3 coding sequence is TGCAGCGTGGGGACAGGCTACGAGCAGTACTTC. Amino acid sequence: CSVGTGYEQYF.